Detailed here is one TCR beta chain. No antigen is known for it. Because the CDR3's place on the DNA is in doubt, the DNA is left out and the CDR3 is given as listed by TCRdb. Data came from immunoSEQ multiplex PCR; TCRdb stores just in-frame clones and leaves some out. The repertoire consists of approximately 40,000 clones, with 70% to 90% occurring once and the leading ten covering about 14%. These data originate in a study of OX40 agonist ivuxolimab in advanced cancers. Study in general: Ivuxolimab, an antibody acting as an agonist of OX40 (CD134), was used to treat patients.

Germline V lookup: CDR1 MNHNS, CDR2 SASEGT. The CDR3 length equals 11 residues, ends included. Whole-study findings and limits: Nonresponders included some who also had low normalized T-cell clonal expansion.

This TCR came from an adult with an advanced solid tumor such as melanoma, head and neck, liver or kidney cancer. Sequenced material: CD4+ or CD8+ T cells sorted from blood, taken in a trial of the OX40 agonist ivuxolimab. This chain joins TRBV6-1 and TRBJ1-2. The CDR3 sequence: CASSDWGVGTF.